The entry below describes one T cell receptor (beta chain). The junction departs from germline at one end; a sequencing error may be responsible. This sample was included in a study of Graves' ophthalmopathy and Graves' hyperthyroidism. The authors amplified TCR beta CDR3 regions, and they did so from RNA transcripts for repertoire sequencing. After a first-round RT-PCR with HTBI primers, a second-round multiplex PCR was run. Each CDR3 protein gets one entry after TCRdb re-called the multiplex PCR reads with MiXCR. The repertoire includes almost 750,000 distinct CDR3 sequences, approximately 40% of them detected once, and less than 55% sits in the top ten. The CDR3 extends over 13 amino acids.

The sequenced sample consisted of peripheral blood. This chain uses TRBV12-3 or TRBV12-4 with TRBJ2-7; TRBD1 is a possible D gene (6 bases). The sequence came from an adult man with Graves' ophthalmopathy. The CDR3, as DNA: TGTGCCAGCACAAGAGGACAGCCCTACGAGCAGGACTTC. Translation gives CASTRGQPYEQDF.